The following is a TCR beta chain sequence with its context. The antigen is not known. Reverse transcription of roughly 0.5 to 1 ug RNA was carried out with random hexamers. It was immunoSEQ multiplex PCR that amplified TCR beta CDR3 across 54 Vbeta and 13 Jbeta. Using its own MiXCR run on the immunoSEQ multiplex PCR reads, TCRdb lists one record per CDR3 protein. This sample has 150,000 to 250,000 distinct CDR3 sequences; around 96% occur once, and the top ten carry roughly 0.088%. The data originate from a study of CD8 T cells in Susac syndrome. Broader study findings: That the number of individuals in its TCR sequencing and HLA analysis was relatively small was acknowledged by the study.

TCR beta sequences were obtained from blood CD8+ and CD4+ T cells. The germline gives CDR1 DFQATT, CDR2 SNEGSKA (reference sequence). J gave up 3 bases and V 1 base, and 5 bases lay outside the gene matches. This CDR3 has 15 residues. This rearrangement joins TRBV20-1 to TRBJ2-7, with 11 nucleotides matching TRBD2. The sequence was obtained from a human donor with multiple sclerosis. The source material was CD4+ T cells from PBMCs. The DNA for the CDR3 is TGCAGTGCTAGAGGACTAGCGGGATTACTCTACGAGCAGTACTTC. This sequence encodes CSARGLAGLLYEQYF.